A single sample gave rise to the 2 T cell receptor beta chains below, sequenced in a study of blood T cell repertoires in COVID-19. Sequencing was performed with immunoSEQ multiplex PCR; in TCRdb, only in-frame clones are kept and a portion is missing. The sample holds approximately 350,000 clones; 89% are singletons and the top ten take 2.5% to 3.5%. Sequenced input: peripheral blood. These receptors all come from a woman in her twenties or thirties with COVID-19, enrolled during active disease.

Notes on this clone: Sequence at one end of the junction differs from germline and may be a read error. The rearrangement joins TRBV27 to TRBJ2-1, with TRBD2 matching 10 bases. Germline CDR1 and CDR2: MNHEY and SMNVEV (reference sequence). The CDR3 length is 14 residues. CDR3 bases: TGTGCCAGCAGGCTACGGGGGCTAGCGGGGGAGCGGTTCTTC. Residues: CASRLRGLAGERFF.

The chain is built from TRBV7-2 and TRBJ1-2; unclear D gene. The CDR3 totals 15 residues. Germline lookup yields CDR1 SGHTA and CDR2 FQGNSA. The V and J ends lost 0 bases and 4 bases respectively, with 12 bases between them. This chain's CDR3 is CASSLAAVVVYGYTF. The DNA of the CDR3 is TGTGCCAGCAGCTTAGCGGCAGTTGTGGTCTATGGCTACACCTTC.